These T cell receptor beta chains were read from a single sample in a study of blood T cell repertoires in COVID-19. The data were produced by immunoSEQ multiplex PCR, yet TCRdb's version contains in-frame clones alone and is incomplete. Found here are 60,000 or so clones, about 85% of them singletons; the top ten hold around 3.8%. Sample: peripheral blood. These TCRs come from a woman at least 80 years old with acute or convalescent COVID-19. The CDR3 runs from the conserved cysteine through the conserved F or W. The D gene is left open where the match is weak.

j_call	d_call	v_call	cdr3_aa
TRBJ1-4	-	TRBV6-5	CASSYNGGSGEKLFF
TRBJ2-5	-	TRBV7-2	CASSRDSNQETQYF
TRBJ2-7	TRBD2	TRBV6-5	CAGGRGTSGTEQYF
TRBJ1-6	TRBD1	TRBV18	CASSSYRGSSYNSPLHF
TRBJ1-2	-	TRBV10-2	CASSESKVGGYTF
TRBJ2-2	-	TRBV9	CASSVSFGGTGELFF
TRBJ2-5	TRBD2	TRBV20-1	CSASLAGIQETQYF
TRBJ1-2	-	TRBV18	CASSPPLYGYTF
TRBJ1-2	-	TRBV30	CAWGGPRGNYGYTF
TRBJ1-4	-	TRBV7-6	CASSLGGQSGEKLFF
TRBJ1-5	TRBD1	TRBV13	CASRFPGQASGGNQPQHF
TRBJ1-1	-	TRBV24-1	CATSERTGEAFF
TRBJ2-7	TRBD2	TRBV4-2	CASSQAVAGGSYEQYF
TRBJ1-1	TRBD1	TRBV6-5	CASSTPGQGSAEAFF
TRBJ2-5	TRBD2	TRBV7-2	CASSAGLAGGGSLQTQYF
TRBJ1-1	TRBD1	TRBV4-2	CASRGQGVSMNTEAFF
TRBJ2-7	TRBD1	TRBV5-8	CASSLAGGVGEQYF
TRBJ1-5	-	TRBV13	CASSYGARSPNQPQHF
TRBJ2-1	-	TRBV7-2	CASSGRRGSGEQFF
TRBJ1-2	TRBD1	TRBV28	CASSLTGPYGYTF
TRBJ2-3	-	TRBV18	CASSRGTDTQYF
TRBJ1-3	-	TRBV5-1	CASSSSGGGGNTIYF
TRBJ2-3	TRBD1	TRBV4-3	CASSQGTGGFADTQYF
TRBJ1-4	-	TRBV28	CASLQTNEKLFF
TRBJ2-1	TRBD2	TRBV30	CAWSVKASGYSYNEQFF
TRBJ2-4	-	TRBV7-8	CASSLGRTEGFQYF
TRBJ2-1	-	TRBV11-1	CASSLSRETYNEQFF
TRBJ1-5	-	TRBV15	CATSRPGFQPQHF
TRBJ1-4	-	TRBV11-2	CASSLGFGQPNEKLFF
TRBJ2-5	TRBD2	TRBV6-5	CASSNRLTGGETQYF
TRBJ2-6	-	TRBV5-6	CASKEAGQSSGANVLTF